The sequence of this T cell receptor beta chain was determined in a study of beta chain features in type 1 diabetes. Germline V gene data show CDR1 as LNHNV and CDR2 as YYDKDF (reference sequence). Trimming removed 1 base at V and 5 bases at J, with 9 bases between. The CDR3 loop spans 13 amino acids. This clone came up a few times. Its matching antigen is unknown. Broader study findings: Moderate but significant shortening of TCRB CDR3s was recorded in all four CD4+ subsets from Type 1 diabetes patients. Sampled from patients, naive, central memory and Treg TCRB repertoires appeared more similar than those sampled from healthy donors. The study found fewer insertions and more deletions at VDJ junctions in type 1 diabetes patients.

Expressed TCRB transcripts were sequenced because the entire RNA isolate underwent reverse transcription. The data were produced by immunoSEQ multiplex PCR, yet TCRdb's version contains in-frame clones alone and is incomplete. Among 140,000 to 150,000 clones listed, approximately 13% were seen once. The source of this sequence is a man aged 18 to 35 with type 1 diabetes. Source material: central memory CD4+ T cells from blood. The chain uses TRBV15 and TRBJ2-7; D not resolved. CDR3 in DNA: TGTGCCACCAGCAGAGCGAAATTCCACGAGCAGTACTTC. Its protein is CATSRAKFHEQYF.